The entry below describes one TCR beta chain. What antigen it recognizes has not been identified. Per-base qualities were not stored, and no clone one base away is much larger. The data were obtained in a study of cytomegalovirus exposure and HLA in healthy donors (dated by TCRdb to about 2017). Context from the whole study: An earlier analysis of several hundred of the donors reported about 260 Gb of sequence data and some 110 million unique TCR beta sequences obtained from about 179 million T cells. An early release that covered fewer than 800 HLA-typed donors contained approximately 300 gigabases of sequencing data and tens of millions of unique TCR sequences. The number of donors typed differed by locus, with about 629-640 for A, B, C, DRB1 and DQB1, 522 for DQA1, approximately 570 for DPA1, and about 450 for DPB1. Among the approximately 420 genotyped donors, approximately 82% belonged to the genetic ancestry cluster associated with self-reported Caucasian donors. Genome-wide SNP genotypes for about 65% of the 666 donors were used in a later genetic analysis, which treated that subset as a discovery cohort. All discovery cohort repertoires had been generated on a single sequencing platform. Rather than drawing on any new phenotypic data, the later analysis identified candidate immune exposures from TCR beta sequences and the way those sequences occurred across donors. About five DR-DQ haplotypes were handled as single units for association and clustering, since linkage in the cohort was strong. Donor age, sex, ethnicity and CMV serostatus were compiled alongside the repertoire data. A separate validation cohort of approximately 120 different subjects was used in addition to the roughly 700-subject first cohort. Among some 410 genotyped donors of the cohort, an average of roughly 230,000 unique TCR beta nucleotide sequences was sequenced per donor, of which approximately 19% were non-productive. The study was designed to test whether signatures of past pathogen exposure could be identified by cataloging public T cell receptors. To decide whether each TCR beta V gene segment behaved as functional or pseudogenic, an earlier analysis of approximately 620 of the donors relied on high-throughput TCR beta sequencing. To predict cytomegalovirus infection status, the study brought together high-throughput TCR immunosequencing, statistical association of individual TCRs with disease status, and machine learning. Both class I and class II loci were covered by HLA typing, at four-digit resolution. A later analysis re-analyzed previously published TCR beta repertoires from 600 to 850 donors and added high-resolution HLA genotyping to study TCR occurrence patterns. The study used immunosequencing to profile the T cell repertoires of approximately 630 subjects and linked those repertoires to cytomegalovirus serostatus.

Including cysteine and phenylalanine, the CDR3 has 16 amino acids. Only CDR3 DNA remains: 48 bases, in frame from the first base. CDR1 MNHNS and CDR2 SASEGT were looked up in the germline V gene. Relative to germline, V is 3 bases shorter and J is 3 bases shorter, with 15 bases between their ends. What the study reported, not specific to this receptor: Across donors, most TCR sequences were observed very rarely, whereas some public TCRs were present in many individuals. Some IMGT-functional V segments, including TRBV6-2 and TRBV6-3, could not be distinguished by the 87-base-pair reads and were therefore excluded. Most CMV-associated TCR beta chains appeared to be HLA-restricted in a later analysis, and the HLA associations seemed to be driven largely by CMV exposure. A later analysis found that HLA-associated TCR beta chains were more clonally expanded and had lower generation probabilities than equally common non-associated chains. A later genetic analysis reported fewer N-insertions in productive TCRs among donors in an Asian-associated ancestry cluster than the roughly 620-donor mean. Linkage disequilibrium might explain the correlated functional status among segregating V segments, but an unknown experimental factor could not be excluded. In a later analysis, several top co-occurrence clusters were reported to appear linked to parvovirus B19, influenza, CMV and Epstein-Barr virus. A further reported finding was that TCR beta sequences accurately predicted the HLA-A and HLA-B alleles for most subjects in the first cohort. The authors suggested that the approach could potentially be generalized to other disease states and immunological phenotypes. Because HLA typing was missing for some donors at each locus, association tests included only the typed subset. A later genetic analysis associated a missense DCLRE1C variant with V-gene and J-gene trimming of TCR beta chains, and an independent cohort replicated the association. In an earlier analysis of over 550 of the donors, most TCR beta V segments were observed in productive rearrangements about 90% or about 30% of the time, broadly matching IMGT annotations. A cluster of highly shared sequence variants was judged likely to be a technical artifact of the sequencing pipeline. The study listed 170 or so TCR beta chains as associated with cytomegalovirus. Some 16 rarely observed V segments, including chromosome 9 orphons, were excluded from the earlier analysis of almost 600 of the donors because counts were too low. In both the original and validation cohorts, the classifier was reported to diagnose cytomegalovirus status with high specificity and sensitivity. Assigning TCR associations to individual alleles was difficult when HLA alleles, especially DR and DQ, strongly co-occurred. The cohort was sequenced for TCR beta chains only, and without alpha or paired-chain data the features that could be detected were limited. Immune exposure information for the cohort was limited to CMV serostatus. A later analysis found that TCR association rates varied across HLA loci, with DRB1 alleles showing the most associated TCRs and HLA-C alleles the fewest. A few of the identified cytomegalovirus-associated TCR beta chains were confirmed in vitro to be specific for cytomegalovirus antigens. At a false discovery rate of 0.05, a later analysis linked around 15,000 TCR beta sequences to specific HLA alleles. The presence/absence analyses assumed that sequencing depth was roughly uniform across donors, and that assumption may not be true.

The library was prepared using the immunoSEQ multiplex PCR assay. The multiplex PCR relied on a mix of 60 forward primers for TCR Vbeta segments and 13 reverse primers for TCR Jbeta segments. The CDR3 region of rearranged TCR beta genes was amplified from genomic DNA with a multiplex PCR assay. Amplified TCR beta libraries were sequenced as 87-base-pair reads on the Illumina HiSeq System. From the authors' description of their analysis: A later analysis counted some 80 million unique TCR beta chains across the roughly 700 repertoires, and roughly 11 million of these chains were shared by at least two donors. To remove PCR and sequencing errors, raw reads were error-corrected and collapsed into unique sequences using a nearest-neighbor algorithm that merged closely related sequences. To assign V, D and J gene segments, CDR3 sequences were aligned to IMGT reference sequences. For a sequence to be retained, at least a six-nucleotide match to both a V gene segment and a J gene segment was required. Rearrangements were classified as productive when the CDR3 lacked stop codons and remained in frame with V and J, and all other rearrangements were classified as non-productive. CDR3 was defined according to IMGT convention as the region running from the second conserved V-encoded cysteine to the conserved J-encoded phenylalanine. In an earlier analysis of more than 550 of the donors, sequences lacking an unambiguous match to a single V gene segment were excluded. An earlier analysis of fewer than 750 of the donors classified V segments as functional when productive rearrangements were above 56.7% and as segregating when the standard deviation between donors was above 5%. To diagnose cytomegalovirus status from the catalog of TCR beta chain sequences, a statistical classification framework was built. A later analysis assigned V and J genes by comparing TCR nucleotide sequences with IMGT/GENE-DB human TR gene sequences. In a later analysis, CDR3 sequences and most-parsimonious VDJ recombination scenarios were assigned using the TCRdist pipeline. In a later analysis, each TCR beta chain was defined by its CDR3 amino acid sequence together with its V-gene family, and reads lacking a unique V-gene family were excluded. In a later analysis, several hundred highly shared, low-generation-probability nucleotide sequences were removed to address suspected cross-contamination and a sequencing artifact. In a later analysis, a clonal expansion index for each public chain was calculated from normalized within-repertoire ranks of inferred template counts. Generation probabilities in a later analysis came from a VDJ recombination model fitted to out-of-frame rearrangements, and those results were checked against IGoR. A later analysis scored TCR-TCR, TCR-HLA and TCR-CMV co-occurrence with hypergeometric tests, applying a repertoire-size bias correction to TCR pairs. In a later analysis, false discovery rates were estimated by permuting HLA or CMV assignments 20 times. In a later analysis, co-occurring TCRs were grouped with DBSCAN, and TCRdist sequence similarity was added when clustering was performed within HLA-allele-positive subsets. Repertoires with fewer than 30,000 or more than 120,000 public chains, plus five repertoires with anomalous nucleotide sharing, were excluded from co-occurrence clustering. Entries here come from immuneACCESS through TCRdb and include only in-frame sequences with V and J called. Some clones fail to appear in such tables; in the studies checked, an unresolved V gene covers under half of the shortfall, and the cause of the remainder is unknown. V, J and clone size were drawn from that table, and D and trimming were deduced from the DNA. This sample is represented by approximately 160,000 clones; about four fifths of them were singletons. Together, the top ten hold 1% of the sample.

The cohort was made up of 666 healthy bone marrow donors. At the time of sampling, every cohort member was nominally healthy, though immune exposures that went unrecorded were likely present. The donor tested CMV seropositive, placing the donor among the 289 seropositive members of the cohort. Each donor provided a peripheral blood sample, and peripheral blood mononuclear cells were used for TCR beta sequencing. The Qiagen DNeasy Blood Extraction Kit was used to extract genomic DNA from the blood cell samples. The V and J segments used are TRBV6-1 and TRBJ2-4; the D segment could be TRBD1, given 5 matching bases. The receptor comes from a woman aged 45-65 years in good health and CMV-seropositive. The material sequenced was PBMCs. The encoded CDR3 is CASSENRIGDKNIQYF. The nucleotide sequence reads TGTGCCAGCAGTGAGAACAGGATTGGCGACAAAAACATTCAGTACTTC.